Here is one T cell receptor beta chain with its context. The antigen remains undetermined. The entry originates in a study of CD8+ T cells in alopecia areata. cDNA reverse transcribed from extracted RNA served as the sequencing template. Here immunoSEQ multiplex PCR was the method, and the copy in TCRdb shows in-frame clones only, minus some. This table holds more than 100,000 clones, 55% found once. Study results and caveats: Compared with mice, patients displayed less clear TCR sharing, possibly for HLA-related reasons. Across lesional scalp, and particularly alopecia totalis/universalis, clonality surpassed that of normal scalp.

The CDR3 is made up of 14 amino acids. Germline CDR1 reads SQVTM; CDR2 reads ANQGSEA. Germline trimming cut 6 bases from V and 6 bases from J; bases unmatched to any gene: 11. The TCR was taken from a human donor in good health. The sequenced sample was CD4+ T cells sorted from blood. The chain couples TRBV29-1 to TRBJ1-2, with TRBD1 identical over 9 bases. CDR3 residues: CSVGTGRVGDGYTF. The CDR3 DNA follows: TGCAGCGTGGGGACAGGGCGAGTCGGGGATGGCTACACCTTC.